This is a list of T cell receptor beta chains from one sample in a study of blood T cell repertoires in COVID-19. The protocol was immunoSEQ multiplex PCR, while the TCRdb copy is restricted to in-frame clones and leaves out a portion. Of fewer than 250,000 clones listed, roughly 80% are singletons. Material for sequencing was peripheral blood. The origin of the receptors is a woman of 80 years or more with COVID-19, enrolled during active disease. Each CDR3 is given with its conserved first and last residue.

TRBV14 CASSPYGQGRDEQFF
TRBV29-1 CSVGNTGELFF
TRBV23-1 CASSGQGAVGNTIYF
TRBV19 CASGRGARSNTGELFF
TRBV10-2 CASSSLDRTNSPLHF
TRBV5-1 CASSPEGNQPQHF
TRBV9 CASSSTGNTEAFF
TRBV2 CASSDGVMRAGTNYGYTF
TRBV28 CASRGHNLAYNEQFF
TRBV10-1 CASSETYGGNTEAFF
TRBV28 CASSTGSYQAFF
TRBV3-1/TRBV3-2 CASSRPGTITGELFF
TRBV27 CATRVGSADTQYF
TRBV4-1 CASSQVPSGGNNEQFF
TRBV6-1 CASSEQGQATLHF
TRBV25-1 CASSAGGAGGYTF
TRBV18 CASSPAGNTEAFF
TRBV29-1 CSVDFLAGAYTDTQYF
TRBV6-5 CASSSRQLAKNIQYF
TRBV2 CASTPVNRDSPLHF
TRBV7-2 CASSFDGGKYEQYF
TRBV4-3 CASSLLPQETQYF
TRBV6-2/TRBV6-3 CASSYERGGKGDTQYF
TRBV28 CASSEAGAGNQPQHF
TRBV2 CARGGLGSDTQYF
TRBV2 CASTILTDTQYF
TRBV18 CASSPGSREQFF
TRBV3-1/TRBV3-2 CASTLRTSGGKTQYF
TRBV25-1 CASSDGRGQGNSPLHF
TRBV5-5 CASSATGKQPQHF
TRBV5-5 CASSPDRGWYGYTF
TRBV7-2 CASSLVPGQADTQYF
TRBV6-6 CASTPRGQETQYF
TRBV10-1 CASSESGQTGGYTF
TRBV21-1 CASPYGGTHHTIYF
TRBV6-5 CASSYPTGTGNEQFF
TRBV28 CASRSGTVNTEAFF
TRBV3-1/TRBV3-2 CASSPTRGNYGYTF
TRBV12-1 CASSLQTGQELGGYTF
TRBV12-5 CASGLGAGSPETQYF
TRBV5-1 CASSLEQGMSNTEAFF
TRBV28 CASSFAGSKSNSPLHF
TRBV27 CASSFQYNEQFF
TRBV4-2 CASSQDTSREEQYF
TRBV5-1 CASSLTGTDNEQFF
TRBV3-1/TRBV3-2 CASSLSHLTGLGLNEQFF
TRBV7-2 CASSLAPGLHQETQYF
TRBV24-1 CATSDVDREYPYEQFF
TRBV18 CASSEREAGNTIYF
TRBV24-1 CATNQEESTSTDTQYF
TRBV7-2 CASSLQGMNTEAFF
TRBV19 CASSTLAGVSYEQYF
TRBV19 CASSILGQMNTEAFF